This T cell receptor (beta chain) is from a study of T cells in Graves' hyperthyroidism and ophthalmopathy (dated by TCRdb to about 2019). Describing the broader study: Peripheral blood was sampled at the time of initial diagnosis, prior to any treatment. Prospective prediction of ophthalmopathy was tested in an independent validation cohort of some 19 hyperthyroidism patients and approximately 17 patients who later progressed to ophthalmopathy. For training and testing, the approximately 92 patients in the discovery cohort were randomly divided in a 7:3 ratio. A discovery cohort of roughly 100 patients, 43 with Graves' ophthalmopathy and about 60 with stable Graves' hyperthyroidism, was used to find distinguishing TCR V-J signatures. Following sampling, methimazole starting at 30 mg daily was given to hyperthyroidism patients, and high-dose intravenous methylprednisolone was given to ophthalmopathy patients. According to the paper, TCR Vbeta CDR3 sequencing was carried out on some 130 peripheral blood samples, which came from under 50 ophthalmopathy, under 85 hyperthyroidism and some 17 progressor patients. In roughly six Graves' hyperthyroidism patients, the study also compared T-cell repertoires from thyroid tissue with T-cell repertoires from blood. Summary of the overall study and its limitations: Most expanded thyroid clonotypes (frequency above 0.001) were also detected in blood, a finding suggesting that blood repertoires may reflect thyroid immune responses. A model built on a 13 V-J signature distinguished ophthalmopathy from stable hyperthyroidism, reaching roughly 88% sensitivity and 81.08% specificity in cross-validation and 80%/75% in testing. In validation, the model predicted progression to ophthalmopathy a median of approximately 6.3 months before onset, with about 71% sensitivity and nearly 75% specificity. No statistical method was used to fix the sample size in advance, and group allocation was not hidden from the investigators.

Reading from cysteine to phenylalanine, the CDR3 counts 14 amino acids. Only the CDR3 region is kept as DNA, spanning 42 bases read in frame from base 1. For this chain, trimming is 0 bases at the V end and 4 bases at the J end, and the number of junction bases without a gene match is 2. Taken from the germline V gene, the CDR1 and CDR2 loops are SGHDN and FVKESK. Stable Graves' hyperthyroidism was defined as the absence of progression to ophthalmopathy over 18 months of follow-up. Hyperthyroidism patients were newly diagnosed, had a disease duration of under 2 months, and were aged 18 to 65 years. Exclusion was applied to patients with uncontrolled infections, other autoimmune diseases, pregnancy or lactation. Diagnoses were based on clinical symptoms, serum thyroxine and TRAb, thyroid ultrasound and orbital computed tomography. PBMCs were separated from roughly 9.3 ml of fresh peripheral blood using Ficoll-Paque density gradient centrifugation. Total RNA was extracted with Trizol reagent, and quality was checked on an Agilent 2100 Bioanalyzer.

Worth noting for this clonotype: It has no known antigen specificity. Base quality data are lacking; no much larger clone is found one base away.

The TCR beta CDR3 regions were amplified from RNA transcripts. The TCR CDR3 was subjected to a first round of RT-PCR using the HTBI primer set and the Qiagen OneStep RT-PCR kit. The libraries were constructed in a second round of multiplex PCR and then size-selected and purified. Paired-end sequencing of the libraries was performed with 100 bp reads on an Illumina HiSeq2000. Regarding the original processing steps: SOAPnuke was used to process the raw data, with reads discarded if the reads contained adapters or uncalled bases, had a mean Phred below 15, or lacked an exact constant-primer or identifier match. High-quality paired reads were merged using COPE v1.2.5, and each unique nucleotide sequence was defined as a clonotype. MiTCR v1.1 was used to align clonotypes to the IMGT TRBV, TRBD and TRBJ reference segments. Analysis was restricted to V-J combinations with a frequency above 0.0001, which covered roughly 99% of repertoires. A TCS score was defined as the ratio between F50 (clonal expansion) and ExV (chaos), using BLOSUM62-based TCRdist between CDR3 peptides within each V-J. Welch's t-statistics and random forest reduced 500 to 650 V-J features to around 14, which were used in a naive Bayes classifier (R e1071). The raw public data were reprocessed by TCRdb itself: fastp quality trimming at Q25, MiXCR clonotype calling, in-frame beta chains only. Rows are combined by CDR3 protein, so each entry shows the most common genes and DNA. V and J calls and clone size were set by TCRdb, not the authors. The table for this sample lists about 360,000 distinct CDR3 sequences; about a fifth of them were counted only once. The ten largest clonotypes hold 3% to 4.5% of the sample.

The rearrangement joined TRBV14 to TRBJ1-2; TRBD1 lines up with 7 middle nucleotides. Material: blood. This sequence originates from a woman younger than 30 with Graves' hyperthyroidism. CDR3 protein: CASSQDHRGYGYTF. The DNA sequence follows: TGTGCCAGCAGCCAAGATCACAGGGGCTATGGCTACACCTTC.